This T cell receptor (beta chain) stems from a study of blood T cell repertoires in COVID-19. Looking at the study overall: The United States, Italy and Spain supplied acute and convalescent COVID-19 samples.

Measured with immunoSEQ multiplex PCR; TCRdb has only the in-frame clones, and not every one. This sample carries under 45,000 clones, about 86% of them seen once, and the ten largest clones take 35% to 45%. The CDR3 totals 15 residues. CDR1 and CDR2 (germline): LGHDT, YNNKEL (reference sequence). The V end lost 0 bases, the J end lost 4 bases, and 10 bases lay between the germline ends. The chain employs TRBV3-1 (or the pseudogene TRBV3-2) and TRBJ2-1; a weak D match, TRBD2 (5 bases). The sequenced sample consisted of peripheral blood. This receptor was identified in a human donor in a cohort sampled during active COVID-19. The CDR3 spells CASSQDLRGYNEQFF. For the CDR3, the DNA is TGTGCCAGCAGCCAAGATCTTCGGGGATACAATGAGCAGTTCTTC.